Listed below are T cell receptor beta chains from one sample, sequenced in a study of T-cell reconstitution after alpha-beta-depleted transplantation in children. From the PCR reads, TCRdb called clonotypes with MiXCR, one entry per CDR3 protein. The sample contains about 400,000 distinct CDR3 sequences, over 20% of which appear only once. This specimen consisted of PBMCs from the stem cell graft donor, obtained from the stem cell graft. These receptors were obtained from a human donor who donated a stem cell graft to a child with acute myeloid leukemia. Both conserved end residues are part of each CDR3. A D gene is named only where the DNA matches it firmly. Rows give clone size only sometimes, using once, few, many, or a class for an expanded clone.

>TRBV19|-|-|TRBJ1-1
TGTGCCAGTAGTATCGGACGGATCGTGGAAGCTTTCTTT
CASSIGRIVEAFF
>TRBV7-2|-|many|TRBJ1-4
TGTGCCAGCAGCTTGGGACTAGCAACTGAAAAACTGTTTTTT
CASSLGLATEKLFF
>TRBV24-1|TRBD2|-|TRBJ2-1
TGTGCCACCAGTGACCCCGGGGAGGGCCGCTACAATGAGCAGTTCTTC
CATSDPGEGRYNEQFF
>TRBV7-8|TRBD1|-|TRBJ2-7
TGTGCCAGCAGCCTAGGTGGGACAGGGTACATCCACGAGCAGTACTTC
CASSLGGTGYIHEQYF
>TRBV28|-|-|TRBJ2-7
TGTGCCAGCAGTCCTGCCGAGGCTACGTCCCACGAGCAGTACTTC
CASSPAEATSHEQYF
>TRBV20-1|TRBD2|few|TRBJ2-3
TGCAGTGCTAAAACAGCGGGAGTTGGCACAGATACGCAGTATTTT
CSAKTAGVGTDTQYF
>TRBV12-3/TRBV12-4|-|-|TRBJ1-2
TGTGCCAGCAGTTTAACTGAGAACTATGGCTACACCTTC
CASSLTENYGYTF
>TRBV6-1|-|many|TRBJ1-3
TGTGCCAGCAGTCTAGAGGGACATCCAAACACCATATATTTT
CASSLEGHPNTIYF
>TRBV20-1|-|-|TRBJ1-1
TGCAGTGCTAGAGTTGCATCAGGCACTGAAGCTTTCTTT
CSARVASGTEAFF
>TRBV24-1|TRBD1|-|TRBJ2-3
TGTGCCACCAGTGACCGGGGACAGGGGAGGGATACGCAGTATTTT
CATSDRGQGRDTQYF
>TRBV4-3|TRBD2|-|TRBJ2-7
TGCGCCAGCAGCCAAGTCCGGGGGGGATACGAGCAGTACTTC
CASSQVRGGYEQYF
>TRBV25-1|-|few|TRBJ1-1
TGTGCCAGCAGTGACCCAACTCGCGGGGGGACTGAAGCTTTCTTT
CASSDPTRGGTEAFF
>TRBV28|-|-|TRBJ1-1
TGTGCCAGTGAGATGAACACTGAAGCTTTCTTT
CASEMNTEAFF
>TRBV9|-|-|TRBJ2-2
TGTGCCAGCAGCGGAAACTCCAACACCGGGGAGCTGTTTTTT
CASSGNSNTGELFF
>TRBV20-1|-|few|TRBJ2-5
TGCAGTGCTAGAACAAATCCCCGGGACTCACCAACGGAGACCCAGTACTTC
CSARTNPRDSPTETQYF
>TRBV7-6|-|few|TRBJ2-1
TGTGCCAGCAGCTTATTCACACCCACTAGTCCCTCCCACAATGAGCAGTTCTTC
CASSLFTPTSPSHNEQFF
>TRBV9|TRBD2|few|TRBJ2-7
TGTGCCAGCAGCCCTACAGGAGAAGGACTAGATGTGCAGTACTTC
CASSPTGEGLDVQYF
>TRBV10-3|TRBD2|few|TRBJ2-1
TGTGCCAGCGCAGCGGGACCTAATGAGCAGTTCTTC
CASAAGPNEQFF